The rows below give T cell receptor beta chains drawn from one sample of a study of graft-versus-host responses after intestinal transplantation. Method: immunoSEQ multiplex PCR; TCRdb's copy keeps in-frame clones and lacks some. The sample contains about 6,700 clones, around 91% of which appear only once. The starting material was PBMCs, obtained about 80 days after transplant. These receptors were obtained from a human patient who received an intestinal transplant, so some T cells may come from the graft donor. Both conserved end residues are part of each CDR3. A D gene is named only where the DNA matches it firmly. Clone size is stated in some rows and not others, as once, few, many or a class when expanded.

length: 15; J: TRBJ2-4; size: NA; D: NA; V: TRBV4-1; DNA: TGCGCCAGCAGCCAAGAGGGCCGCCCCGGGAACATTCAGTACTTC; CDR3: CASSQEGRPGNIQYF
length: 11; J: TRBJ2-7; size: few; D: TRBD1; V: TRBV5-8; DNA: TGTGCCAGCAGGGGACAGGACGAGCAGTACTTC; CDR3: CASRGQDEQYF
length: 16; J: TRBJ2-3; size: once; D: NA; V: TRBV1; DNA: TGCACCAGCAGCCAAGATAGGGGGGTTAGCACAGATACGCAGTATTTT; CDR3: CTSSQDRGVSTDTQYF
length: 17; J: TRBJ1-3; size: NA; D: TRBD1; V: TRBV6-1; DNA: TGTGCCAGCAGTGAACCTACGACAGGGGCTACTGGAAACACCATATATTTT; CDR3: CASSEPTTGATGNTIYF
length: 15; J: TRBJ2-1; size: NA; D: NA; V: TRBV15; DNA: TGTGCCACCAGCAGCACTGAGGGGGGGAACAATGAGCAGTTCTTC; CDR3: CATSSTEGGNNEQFF
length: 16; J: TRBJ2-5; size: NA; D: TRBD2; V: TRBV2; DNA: TGTGCCAGCAGTGCCAGTCTGACTAGCGGGGGAGAGACCCAGTACTTC; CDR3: CASSASLTSGGETQYF
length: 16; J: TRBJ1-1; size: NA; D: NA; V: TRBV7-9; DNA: TGTGCCAGCAGCTTAACCGACAACTGCTTGAACACTGAAGCTTTCTTT; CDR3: CASSLTDNCLNTEAFF
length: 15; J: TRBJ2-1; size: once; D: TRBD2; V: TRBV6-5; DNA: TGTGCCAGCAGTTCAGGACTAGCGGATTACAATGAGCAGTTCTTC; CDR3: CASSSGLADYNEQFF
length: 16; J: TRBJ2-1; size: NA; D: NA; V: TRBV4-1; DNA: TGCGCCAGCAGCCAATGGCTTGGTGGGAGGGGGGCTGAGCAGTTCTTC; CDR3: CASSQWLGGRGAEQFF
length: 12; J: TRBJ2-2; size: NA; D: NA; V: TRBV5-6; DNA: TGTGCCAGCAGGAAAGCCACCGGGGAGCTGTTTTTT; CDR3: CASRKATGELFF
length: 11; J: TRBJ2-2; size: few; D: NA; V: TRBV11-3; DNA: TGTGCCAGCAGCTTAGCCGGGGAGCTGTTTTTT; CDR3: CASSLAGELFF
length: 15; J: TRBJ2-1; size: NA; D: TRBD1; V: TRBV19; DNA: TGTGCCAGTAGTCCACAGGGGGGTAAGGACAATGAGCAGTTCTTC; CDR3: CASSPQGGKDNEQFF
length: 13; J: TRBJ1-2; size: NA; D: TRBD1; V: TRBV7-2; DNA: TGTGCCAGCCGAGGGGACAGGGCAGATGGCTACACCTTC; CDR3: CASRGDRADGYTF
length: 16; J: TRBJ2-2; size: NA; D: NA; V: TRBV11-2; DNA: TGTGCCAGCAGCCTTCGATACGGGGAGACCACCGGGGAGCTGTTTTTT; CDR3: CASSLRYGETTGELFF
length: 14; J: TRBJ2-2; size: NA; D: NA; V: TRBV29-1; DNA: TGCAGCGTTGTTATTCTTTCCAAGCCGGGGGAGCTGTTTTTT; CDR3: CSVVILSKPGELFF
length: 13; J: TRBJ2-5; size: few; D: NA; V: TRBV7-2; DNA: TGTGCCAGCAGCCAACAGGCTGGGGAGACCCAGTACTTC; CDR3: CASSQQAGETQYF
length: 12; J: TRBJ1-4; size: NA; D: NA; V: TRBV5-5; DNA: TGTGCCAGCAGCTTAGATAATGAAAAACTGTTTTTT; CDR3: CASSLDNEKLFF
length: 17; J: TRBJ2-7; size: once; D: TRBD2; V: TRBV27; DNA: TGTGCCAGCAGTCCTAGAGGGGAGCGGGAGGGTTGGGGGGAGCAGTACTTC; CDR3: CASSPRGEREGWGEQYF
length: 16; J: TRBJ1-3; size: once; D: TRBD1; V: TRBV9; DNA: TGTGCCAGCAGCTACTACGACAGGGTTTCTGGAAACACCATATATTTT; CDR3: CASSYYDRVSGNTIYF
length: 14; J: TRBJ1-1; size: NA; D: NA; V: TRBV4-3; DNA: TGCGCCAGCAGCCCAGGAGGGAGCGACACTGAAGCTTTCTTT; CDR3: CASSPGGSDTEAFF
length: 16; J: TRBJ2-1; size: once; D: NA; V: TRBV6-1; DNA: TGTGCCAGCAGTCAAGCGGCTGCCGGCTCCTACAATGAGCAGTTCTTC; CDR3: CASSQAAAGSYNEQFF
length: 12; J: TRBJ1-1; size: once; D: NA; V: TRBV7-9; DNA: TGTGCCAGCAGCGAACCGAACACTGAAGCTTTCTTT; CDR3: CASSEPNTEAFF
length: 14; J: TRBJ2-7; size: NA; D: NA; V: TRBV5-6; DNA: TGTGCCAGCAGCTTGGTGGGTCGGTTCTACGAGCAGTACTTC; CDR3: CASSLVGRFYEQYF
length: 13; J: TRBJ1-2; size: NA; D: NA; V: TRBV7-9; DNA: TGTGCCAGCAGCTTAGAGGGGGGTTATGGCTACACCTTC; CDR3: CASSLEGGYGYTF
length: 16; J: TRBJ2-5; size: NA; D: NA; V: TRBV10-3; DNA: TGTGCCACCTCCCGCGTCATCGAGACCGACGGAGAGACCCAGTACTTC; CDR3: CATSRVIETDGETQYF
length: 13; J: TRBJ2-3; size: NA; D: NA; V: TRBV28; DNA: TGTGCCAGCAGAAGTACCGACACAGATACGCAGTATTTT; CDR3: CASRSTDTDTQYF
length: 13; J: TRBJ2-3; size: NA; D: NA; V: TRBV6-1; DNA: TGTGCCAGCAGCAGGGACAGCACAGATACGCAGTATTTT; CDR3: CASSRDSTDTQYF
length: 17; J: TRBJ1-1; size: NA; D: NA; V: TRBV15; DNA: TGTGCCACCTCACAAGTAGGGTCGGGCAGGATGAACACTGAAGCTTTCTTT; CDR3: CATSQVGSGRMNTEAFF
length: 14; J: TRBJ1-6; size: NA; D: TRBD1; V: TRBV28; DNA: TGTGCCAGCAGCGCAGGGGGCTGGAATTCACCCCTCCACTTT; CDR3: CASSAGGWNSPLHF
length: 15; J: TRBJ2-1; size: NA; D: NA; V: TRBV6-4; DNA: TGTGCCAGCAGTGACCGCGGAGGGGGTAGTCATGAGCAGTTCTTC; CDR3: CASSDRGGGSHEQFF
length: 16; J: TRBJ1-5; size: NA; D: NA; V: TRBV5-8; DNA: TGTGCCAGCAGCGTTGGGGAGGGCAGGTTGGGTCAGCCCCAGCATTTT; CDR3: CASSVGEGRLGQPQHF
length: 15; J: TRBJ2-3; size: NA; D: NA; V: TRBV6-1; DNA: TGTGCCAGCAGTGGGATGGCAGGTAGCACAGATACGCAGTATTTT; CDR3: CASSGMAGSTDTQYF
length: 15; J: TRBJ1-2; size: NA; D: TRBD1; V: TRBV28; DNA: TGTGCCAGCAGCTCGGGCGGACAGGGGAACTATGGCTACACCTTC; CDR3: CASSSGGQGNYGYTF
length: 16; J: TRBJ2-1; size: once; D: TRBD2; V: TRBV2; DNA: TGTGCCAGCAGGGACCATAGCGGGGGAGCCTACAATGAGCAGTTCTTC; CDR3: CASRDHSGGAYNEQFF
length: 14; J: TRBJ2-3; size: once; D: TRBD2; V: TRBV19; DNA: TGTGCCAGTAACCTAGCGGACAACACAGATACGCAGTATTTT; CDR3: CASNLADNTDTQYF
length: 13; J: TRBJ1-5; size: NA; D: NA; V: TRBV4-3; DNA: TGCGCCAGCAGCCAAGACGGCGATCAGCCCCAGCATTTT; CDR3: CASSQDGDQPQHF
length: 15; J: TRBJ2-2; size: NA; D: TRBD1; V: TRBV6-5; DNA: TGTGCCAGCAGTTACGACAGGGGTGGCACCGGGGAGCTGTTTTTT; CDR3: CASSYDRGGTGELFF
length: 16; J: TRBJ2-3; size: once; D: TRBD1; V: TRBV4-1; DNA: TGCGCCAGCAGCCAGACAGGGGGGCTTCTGACAGATACGCAGTATTTT; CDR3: CASSQTGGLLTDTQYF
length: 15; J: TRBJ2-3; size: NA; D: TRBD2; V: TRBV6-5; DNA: TGTGCCAGCAGCGGACTAGCGGGGAGCACAGATACGCAGTATTTT; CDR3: CASSGLAGSTDTQYF
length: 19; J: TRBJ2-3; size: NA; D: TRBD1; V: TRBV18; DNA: TGTGCCAGCTCACCGCGACCAAACAGGGGTAGGGGGAGCGCAGATACGCAGTATTTT; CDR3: CASSPRPNRGRGSADTQYF
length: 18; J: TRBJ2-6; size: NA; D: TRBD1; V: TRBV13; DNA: TGTGCCAGCAGCTTAGATTCAGGGGGAAACTCTGGGGCCAACGTCCTGACTTTC; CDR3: CASSLDSGGNSGANVLTF
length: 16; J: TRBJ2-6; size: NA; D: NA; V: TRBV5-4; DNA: TGTGCCAGCAGGCGGGGGACAGCTGCTGGGGCCAACGTCCTGACTTTC; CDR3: CASRRGTAAGANVLTF